What follows are 29 T cell receptor beta chains derived from one specimen sequenced in a study of cytomegalovirus exposure and HLA in healthy donors. PCR amplification relied on 60 Vbeta primers (plus 13 Jbeta primers). Using immunoSEQ multiplex PCR, the repertoire was profiled, and TCRdb retains in-frame clones only, with some absent. Of nearly 200,000 clones in the sample, roughly four fifths were seen once. Material for sequencing was PBMCs. The receptors were sampled from a woman aged 25-40 years in good health and CMV-seropositive.

The rearrangement uses TRBV7-2 and TRBJ2-1, with a weak D call TRBD2 (6 bases). This CDR3 comprises 16 residues. Germline V gives CDR1 SGHTA, CDR2 FQGNSA. Trimming cost V 0 bases and J 4 bases, with 13 bases left between them. CDR3 sequence: CASSLAAAGHYNEQFF. The CDR3 DNA follows: TGTGCCAGCAGCTTAGCAGCAGCGGGTCATTACAATGAGCAGTTCTTC.

The chain is built from TRBV7-2 and TRBJ2-2; possibly TRBD2 for D (5 bases). V lost 5 bases and J lost 6, with 13 bases in between. Looked up from germline, CDR1 is SGHTA and CDR2 is FQGNSA. The CDR3 is made up of 14 amino acids. For the CDR3, the DNA is TGTGCCAGCAGCCCAGGACTGACCCCCGGGGAGCTGTTTTTT. This codes for CASSPGLTPGELFF.

The chain uses TRBV7-2 and TRBJ1-5, with D possibly matching TRBD1 (6 bases). Trimming left V 5 bases short and J 3 bases short, with 14 bases between. The CDR3 covers 15 residues. Germline V lookup: CDR1 SGHTA, CDR2 FQGNSA. CDR3 sequence reads: CASSPIRDINQPQHF. Written as DNA, the CDR3 is TGTGCCAGCAGCCCTATCCGGGACATCAATCAGCCCCAGCATTTT.

The rearrangement links TRBV7-2 to TRBJ2-1, with D uncertain. Trimming cost V 5 bases and J 4 bases, with 12 bases left between them. The CDR3 is 14 residues long. CDR1 is SGHTA, CDR2 FQGNSA, per germline. Here the CDR3 reads CASSPTSPYNEQFF. CDR3 bases: TGTGCCAGCAGCCCCACATCCCCTTACAATGAGCAGTTCTTC.

This chain joins TRBV11-3 and TRBJ2-1; TRBD2 matches at 13 bases. The length of the CDR3 is 16 residues. CDR1 is SGHNT, CDR2 YENEEA, per germline. The V segment lost 1 base and the J segment 10 bases; nucleotides outside the gene matches: 7. Written as DNA, the CDR3 is TGTGCCAGCAGCTTAGGACTAGCGGGGGGAAATAGGGAGCAGTTCTTC. Its protein is CASSLGLAGGNREQFF.

The chain uses TRBV28 and TRBJ2-7; TRBD1 matches 7 bases. The V gene's germline CDR1 is MDHEN and CDR2 SYDVKM. The CDR3 is 14 amino acids. V gave up 5 bases and J gave up 11 bases; unmatched junction bases: 15. In nucleotides, the CDR3 is TGTGCCAGCAGTCCGACCTTCCTCGGGGACAGAGAGTACTTC. This translates into CASSPTFLGDREYF.

This clone came up a few times. The rearrangement links TRBV7-2 to TRBJ1-6, with no clear D. V gave up 5 bases and J gave up 7 bases, with 9 bases separating them. The CDR3 is 13 residues long. CDR1 is SGHTA and CDR2 is FQGNSA in the germline V gene. The CDR3 reads CASSATGNSPLHF. In nucleotides, the CDR3 is TGTGCCAGCAGCGCGACGGGGAATTCACCCCTCCACTTT.

The rearrangement joins TRBV11-2 to TRBJ2-1, with a possible D match to TRBD2 (6 bases). The CDR3 covers 12 residues. V was trimmed by 4 bases and J by 7 bases, leaving 8 bases between them. Germline-derived CDR1 and CDR2 are SGHAT and FQNNGV. The CDR3, as DNA: TGTGCCAGCAGCTATGGGAGGAATGAGCAGTTCTTC. It is translated as CASSYGRNEQFF.

The genes are TRBV5-1 and TRBJ2-7, with a possible D match to TRBD1 (5 bases). V lost 0 bases to trimming and J lost 5 bases, with 12 bases between them. This CDR3 has 14 residues. The germline V gene encodes CDR1 SGHRS and CDR2 YFSETQ. DNA for the CDR3: TGCGCCAGCAGCTTGGAGCCAGGGTCGAACGAGCAGTACTTC. Amino acids: CASSLEPGSNEQYF.

V gene TRBV9 combines with J gene TRBJ2-1; D is unclear. This CDR3 has 14 amino acids. Trimming pared 2 bases from V and 8 bases from J, leaving 14 bases between. Germline CDR1 reads SGDLS; CDR2 reads YYNGEE. Here the CDR3 DNA reads TGTGCCAGCAGCGTGCGGCCCCTGATGGATGAGCAGTTCTTC. Translation gives CASSVRPLMDEQFF.

This clone was seen a single time. The chain recombines TRBV7-9 with TRBJ2-1; D is possibly TRBD2 (6 bases). This CDR3 spans 16 amino acids. The ends were cut back, 4 bases at V and 0 bases at J, with 13 bases in the middle. CDR1 is SEHNR and CDR2 is FQNEAQ in the germline V gene (reference sequence). This CDR3 is CASSSIAVSSYNEQFF. In nucleotides, the CDR3 is TGTGCCAGCAGCTCTATAGCGGTGAGCTCCTACAATGAGCAGTTCTTC.

The CDR3 region is CASRGANSPLHF. As DNA, the CDR3 is TGTGCCAGCAGGGGAGCTAATTCACCCCTCCACTTT. This sequence joins TRBV6-1 and TRBJ1-6; no clear D. Per germline, CDR1 MNHNS and CDR2 SASEGT. The V end was cut by 6 bases, the J end by 6 bases, with 6 bases between. There are 12 residues in the CDR3.

The chain combines TRBV30 with TRBJ1-1, with D hard to call. The CDR3 totals 11 residues. Trimming removed 0 bases from V and 8 bases from J, with 7 bases in between. Germline values: CDR1 GTSNPN, CDR2 SVGIG (reference sequence). The DNA of the CDR3 is TGTGCCTGGAGTGTGTTCAAAGAAGCTTTCTTT. It yields the protein CAWSVFKEAFF.

This sequence joins TRBV27 and TRBJ1-1, with 8 bases that match TRBD1. After removal of 3 bases from V and 3 bases from J, the junction contained 3 bases not matched to a gene. The CDR3 has 14 residues. Germline V lookup: CDR1 MNHEY, CDR2 SMNVEV (reference sequence). The chain's CDR3 is CASSFAGGYTEAFF. CDR3 in DNA: TGTGCCAGCAGTTTTGCAGGGGGCTACACTGAAGCTTTCTTT.

V is TRBV11-2 and J is TRBJ2-7; D perhaps matches TRBD2 (6 bases). CDR3 length: 13 residues. Germline V gives CDR1 SGHAT, CDR2 FQNNGV. Trimming stripped 6 bases from V and 2 bases from J, with 11 bases between. CDR3 in amino acids: CASRPSAPYEQYF. CDR3 bases: TGTGCCAGCAGGCCTAGCGCCCCCTACGAGCAGTACTTC.

The chain joins TRBV7-3 to TRBJ2-5; 8 bases are a match to TRBD1. Germline trimming cut 4 bases from V and 3 bases from J; bases unmatched to any gene: 7. The length of the CDR3 is 15 residues. CDR1 and CDR2 from the germline V gene are SGHTA and FQGTGA. Here the CDR3 reads CASSSGQGSKETQYF. CDR3 coding DNA: TGTGCCAGCAGCTCTGGACAGGGTTCTAAAGAGACCCAGTACTTC.

The chain combines TRBV28 with TRBJ1-3; possible D gene TRBD1, 6 bases. The V end was cut by 10 bases, the J end by 1 base, with 26 bases between. The CDR3 covers 18 residues. Per germline, CDR1 MDHEN and CDR2 SYDVKM. CDR3 bases: TGTGCCACCTCAGGTGGGGTATGGAAAGGGGGTTCTGGAAACACCATATATTTT. Translating it yields CATSGGVWKGGSGNTIYF. Based on the CDR3 plus reference TRBV28 and TRBJ1-3, the full variable domain is DVKVTQSSRYLVKRTGEKVFLECVQDMDHENMFWYRQDPGLGLRLIYFSYDVKMKEKGDIPEGYSVSREKKERFSLILESASTNQTSMYLCATSGGVWKGGSGNTIYFGEGSWLTVV.

This rearrangement joins TRBV5-1 to TRBJ1-1; 8 nucleotides agree with TRBD1. The germline V gene encodes CDR1 SGHRS and CDR2 YFSETQ. Trimming at V came to 6 bases and at J to 2 bases, leaving 6 bases not matched to a gene. The CDR3 runs to 14 residues. CDR3: CASKQGVENTEAFF. CDR3 nucleotide sequence: TGCGCCAGCAAACAGGGGGTTGAAAACACTGAAGCTTTCTTT.

The rearrangement uses TRBV27 and TRBJ1-2; the match to TRBD1 covers 7 bases. CDR1 MNHEY and CDR2 SMNVEV come from the germline V gene (reference sequence). V was pared by 6 bases and J by 0 bases, with 16 bases of the junction left unmatched. This CDR3 is 18 amino acids long. The DNA for the CDR3 is TGTGCCAGCAGACCGAATCGAGGACAGGCCGTTTCTAACTATGGCTACACCTTC. This encodes CASRPNRGQAVSNYGYTF.

V gene TRBV27 combines with J gene TRBJ2-1; 8 nucleotides line up with TRBD2. With 5 bases clipped from V and 6 bases from J, the junction kept 6 bases outside the gene matches. Germline V CDR1 and CDR2: MNHEY, SMNVEV (reference sequence). The CDR3 totals 14 residues. CDR3 bases: TGTGCCAGCAGTACGGGGGGGAGAGGCAATGAGCAGTTCTTC. This gives the protein CASSTGGRGNEQFF.

V gene TRBV7-2 combines with J gene TRBJ2-1; a weak D match, TRBD2 (5 bases). This CDR3 has 14 residues. Looked up from germline, CDR1 is SGHTA and CDR2 is FQGNSA. V lost 0 bases to trimming and J lost 6 bases, with 9 bases between them. In DNA, the CDR3 is TGTGCCAGCAGCTTAGCGGCAGGAGGCAATGAGCAGTTCTTC. Encoded protein: CASSLAAGGNEQFF.

This clone was seen once. CDR3: CAWSPSDRDTEAFF. In DNA, the CDR3 is TGTGCCTGGAGTCCATCAGACAGGGACACTGAAGCTTTCTTT. The V and J genes are TRBV30 and TRBJ1-1, with 7 bases identical to TRBD1. The junction had 6 bases not matched to a gene; V was cut back by 2 bases and J by 3 bases. Germline assignment: CDR1 GTSNPN and CDR2 SVGIG (reference sequence). The CDR3 runs 14 residues.

This chain links TRBV2 with TRBJ1-1; 9 bases align to TRBD1. CDR1 and CDR2 from the germline V gene are SNHLY and FYNNEI. V lost 6 bases and J lost 4; bases outside the gene matches: 6. The CDR3 loop spans 14 amino acids. CDR3: CASSRDRVGTEAFF. The CDR3 bases are TGTGCCAGCAGCCGGGACAGGGTGGGCACTGAAGCTTTCTTT.

The chain recombines TRBV2 with TRBJ1-2; 7 nucleotides agree with TRBD1. Germline CDR1 reads SNHLY; CDR2 reads FYNNEI. V shed 7 bases, J shed 0 bases, and the junction held 8 bases outside the gene matches. The CDR3 is 15 residues long. Here the CDR3 reads CASKEGTAPNYGYTF. CDR3 nucleotide sequence: TGTGCCAGCAAAGAAGGGACAGCCCCTAACTATGGCTACACCTTC.

The table lists this clone with a few counts. The chain employs TRBV11-3 and TRBJ2-6; D is perhaps TRBD1 (6 bases). Germline assignment: CDR1 SGHNT and CDR2 YENEEA. The CDR3 consists of 15 residues. V was shortened by 5 bases and J by 1 base, with 9 bases between the two germline ends. The CDR3 is CASSPQGSGANVLTF. Written as DNA, the CDR3 is TGTGCCAGCAGCCCCCAGGGGTCTGGGGCCAACGTCCTGACTTTC.

The chain combines TRBV6-5 with TRBJ1-5; D may be TRBD1 (5 bases). V dropped 4 bases and J dropped 0 bases, with 13 bases sitting between them. Germline CDR1 reads MNHEY; CDR2 reads SVGAGI. The CDR3 is 16 amino acids. For the CDR3, the DNA is TGTGCCAGCAGTTTGACAGCTTCGTATAGCAATCAGCCCCAGCATTTT. The encoded protein is CASSLTASYSNQPQHF.

This sequence joins TRBV6-5 and TRBJ1-1; 8 bases match TRBD1. This CDR3 has 12 residues. Trimming at V came to 6 bases and at J to 8 bases, leaving 5 bases not matched to a gene. Germline CDR1 MNHEY, CDR2 SVGAGI. As DNA, the CDR3 is TGTGCCAGCAGGGGCCGACAGGGGGAAGCTTTCTTT. It codes for CASRGRQGEAFF.

The chain joins TRBV6-6 to TRBJ2-3; 12 nucleotides agree with TRBD2. The CDR3 has 16 amino acids. V was pared by 0 bases and J by 5 bases, with 3 bases of the junction left unmatched. Per germline, CDR1 MNHNY and CDR2 SVGAGI (reference sequence). CDR3 nucleotides: TGTGCCAGCAGTTACTCGACTAGCGGGAGTCAAGATACGCAGTATTTT. Translation gives CASSYSTSGSQDTQYF.

This clone was observed once. V usage is TRBV7-2 and J usage is TRBJ2-3, with 9 bases identical to TRBD1. The V and J ends lost 2 bases and 3 bases, in that order; junction bases with no gene match: 6. Germline CDR1 reads SGHTA; CDR2 reads FQGNSA. This CDR3 is 16 amino acids long. This CDR3 reads CASSLRGQGMTDTQYF. The CDR3 DNA follows: TGTGCCAGCAGCTTAAGGGGACAGGGCATGACAGATACGCAGTATTTT.